What follows are 23 T cell receptor beta chains derived from one specimen sequenced in a study of OX40 agonist ivuxolimab in advanced cancers. The library was prepared using the immunoSEQ multiplex PCR assay. TCRdb took over this immuneACCESS table, retaining in-frame rearrangements with V and J assigned. Such tables are incomplete; in checked studies, under half of the missing clones stem from an unresolved V gene, and the remainder is unexplained. The sample profile shows tens of thousands of clones; 70% to 85% of them were found once. About a fifth of the sample is in the top ten clones. The sequenced sample was CD4+ or CD8+ T cells sorted from blood, obtained in a trial of the OX40 agonist ivuxolimab. These receptors originate from an adult with an advanced solid tumor such as melanoma, head and neck, liver or kidney cancer.

The V and J genes are TRBV4-1 and TRBJ1-4; 10 bases match TRBD1. Germline CDR1 and CDR2: MGHRA and YSYEKL. The V and J ends lost 3 bases and 4 bases, in that order; junction bases with no gene match: 5. The length of the CDR3 is 16 residues. In nucleotides, the CDR3 is TGCGCCAGCAGCCAGCGACAGGGGGCGGGTAATGAAAAACTGTTTTTT. Translating it yields CASSQRQGAGNEKLFF.

This clone has only a few counts. This sequence joins TRBV6-1 and TRBJ1-1, with 9 bases fitting TRBD1. CDR1 is MNHNS, CDR2 SASEGT, per germline. This CDR3 region has 15 residues. J lost 4 bases, V lost 2 bases, and 5 bases had no gene match. In DNA form, the CDR3 reads TGTGCCAGCAGTGAACACACGACAGGGGGCACTGAAGCTTTCTTT. Translating gives CASSEHTTGGTEAFF.

This clone occurred a few times. This CDR3 reads CASSQDSDRFNQPQHF. The CDR3 DNA reads TGCGCCAGCAGCCAAGACTCGGACAGGTTCAATCAGCCCCAGCATTTT. This chain uses TRBV4-1 with TRBJ1-5; 7 bases agree with TRBD1. CDR1 and CDR2 from the germline V gene are MGHRA and YSYEKL. V lost 0 bases and J lost 3; bases outside the gene matches: 5. This CDR3 comprises 16 residues.

V usage is TRBV5-1 and J usage is TRBJ2-1; 7 bases agree with TRBD2. This CDR3 comprises 15 residues. The germline V gene has CDR1 SGHRS and CDR2 YFSETQ. V lost 0 bases and J lost 5; bases outside the gene matches: 5. CDR3 loop: CASSLVGGSHNEQFF. CDR3 DNA sequence: TGCGCCAGCAGCTTGGTCGGGGGGTCCCACAATGAGCAGTTCTTC.

The sample holds one count of this clone. This chain joins TRBV7-6 and TRBJ2-3; D not certain. The CDR3 covers 13 residues. Trimming pared 0 bases from V and 6 bases from J, leaving 7 bases between. Per germline, CDR1 SGHVS and CDR2 FNYEAQ. The DNA for the CDR3 is TGTGCCAGCAGCTTAGCCCTTGGGGATACGCAGTATTTT. Translation gives CASSLALGDTQYF. Looking up the rest from reference TRBV7-6 and TRBJ2-3 gives the full variable domain: GAGVSQSPRYKVTKRGQDVALRCDPISGHVSLYWYRQALGQGPEFLTYFNYEAQQDKSGLPNDRFSAERPEGSISTLTIQRTEQRDSAMYRCASSLALGDTQYFGPGTRLTVL.

The V call is TRBV30, the J call TRBJ2-7, with 8 nucleotides matching TRBD1. This CDR3 has 15 residues. CDR1 and CDR2 from the germline V gene are GTSNPN and SVGIG (reference sequence). V lost 4 bases to trimming and J lost 3 bases; unmatched junction nucleotides: 11. In nucleotides, the CDR3 is TGTGCCTGGACGTTCGACAGGGGCGTGAACTACGAGCAGTACTTC. Translating gives CAWTFDRGVNYEQYF.

The chain couples TRBV9 to TRBJ2-1, with 9 bases lining up with TRBD2. The CDR3 extends over 15 amino acids. The V gene's germline CDR1 is SGDLS and CDR2 YYNGEE. J gave up 3 bases and V 4 bases, and 5 bases lay outside the gene matches. As DNA, the CDR3 is TGTGCCAGCAGCCCCCCTAGCGGGGTCTACAATGAGCAGTTCTTC. It is translated as CASSPPSGVYNEQFF.

DNA of the CDR3: TGTGCCAGCAGCCTTCGGGACAGGGTTGACATTCAGTACTTC. Encoded protein: CASSLRDRVDIQYF. The chain recombines TRBV5-4 with TRBJ2-4; 9 bases align to TRBD1. The CDR3 sequence is 14 residues long. V was pared by 4 bases and J by 8 bases, with 7 bases of the junction left unmatched. CDR1 is SGHNT, CDR2 YYREEE, per germline (reference sequence).

The rearrangement links TRBV4-1 to TRBJ2-1, with D maybe TRBD1 (7 bases). The germline CDR1 and CDR2 sequences are MGHRA and YSYEKL. The V gene lost 4 bases and the J gene lost 3 bases, with 19 bases spanning the gap. The CDR3 contains 17 residues. CDR3 sequence reads: CASSPQGVAEVYNEQFF. CDR3 DNA: TGCGCCAGCAGCCCCCAGGGGGTAGCGGAAGTCTACAATGAGCAGTTCTTC.

CDR3 residues: CATSFQGTGELFF. Written as DNA, the CDR3 is TGTGCCACCAGTTTTCAGGGTACCGGGGAGCTGTTTTTT. The chain links TRBV15 to TRBJ2-2; possible D gene TRBD1, 5 bases. This CDR3 is built from 13 residues. V gave up 6 bases and J gave up 5 bases, with 10 bases separating them. Germline lookup yields CDR1 LNHNV and CDR2 YYDKDF (reference sequence).

The V gene is TRBV5-4, the J gene TRBJ2-7, with D perhaps being TRBD1 or TRBD2 (5 bases each). The CDR3 has 15 residues. V gave up 2 bases and J gave up 2 bases, with 14 bases separating them. CDR1 is SGHNT and CDR2 is YYREEE in the germline V gene (reference sequence). This chain's CDR3 is CASSFEIGTTYEQYF. CDR3 coding DNA: TGTGCCAGCAGCTTTGAGATAGGGACCACCTACGAGCAGTACTTC. The variable domain in full, with the rest retrieved from reference TRBV5-4 and TRBJ2-7, is ETGVTQSPTHLIKTRGQQVTLRCSSQSGHNTVSWYQQALGQGPQFIFQYYREEENGRGNFPPRFSGLQFPNYSSELNVNALELDDSALYLCASSFEIGTTYEQYFGPGTRLTVT.

The rearrangement joins TRBV15 to TRBJ2-1; D is possibly TRBD2 (5 bases). V was clipped by 8 bases and J by 6 bases, with 11 bases between them. The CDR3 runs 12 residues. From germline, CDR1 is LNHNV and CDR2 YYDKDF (reference sequence). The DNA for the CDR3 is TGTGCCACCGGGCTAGCCCGCAATGAGCAGTTCTTC. Protein sequence: CATGLARNEQFF.

V gene TRBV27 combines with J gene TRBJ1-4, with D possibly TRBD1 on 5 matching bases. The germline gives CDR1 MNHEY, CDR2 SMNVEV (reference sequence). This CDR3 is built from 12 residues. The ends were cut back, 7 bases at V and 7 bases at J, with 10 bases in the middle. The CDR3 coding sequence is TGTGCCAGCAAGGGACTTGTTGAAAAACTGTTTTTT. It specifies CASKGLVEKLFF.

This chain links TRBV19 with TRBJ1-5, with TRBD1 as a possible D gene (6 bases). The length of the CDR3 is 14 residues. Germline CDR1 is LNHDA and CDR2 is SQIVND (reference sequence). V gave up 6 bases and J gave up 4 bases, with 13 bases separating them. CDR3 amino acids: CASSPDRFNQPQHF. The CDR3 DNA is TGTGCCAGTAGCCCAGACAGGTTTAATCAGCCCCAGCATTTT.

V and J are TRBV7-3 and TRBJ2-7; 9 nucleotides agree with TRBD1. Germline loops: CDR1 SGHTA, CDR2 FQGTGA. The trim removed 5 bases at V and 2 bases at J, leaving 7 bases unmatched. The CDR3 covers 15 residues. The DNA of the CDR3 is TGTGCCAGCAGCCCCCGGGACAGGGTCACCTACGAGCAGTACTTC. Protein: CASSPRDRVTYEQYF.

This clone was recorded once. The chain is built from TRBV23-1 and TRBJ2-3; a possible D gene is TRBD2 (6 bases). TRBV23-1 is known as an ORF, though its function is uncertain. V lost 0 bases to trimming and J lost 2 bases, with 15 bases between them. The CDR3 runs 17 residues. DNA for the CDR3: TGCGCCAGCAGTCAATCCGAATGGGGCGGGACCACAGATACGCAGTATTTT. It codes for CASSQSEWGGTTDTQYF.

This clone was observed once. This chain links TRBV30 with TRBJ2-7; TRBD2 agrees at 12 bases. V dropped 2 bases and J dropped 4; count of bases not matched to a gene: 9. The CDR3 runs to 16 residues. CDR1 and CDR2 from the germline V gene are GTSNPN and SVGIG (reference sequence). The CDR3 loop is CAWSLEGTSGFYEQYF. Written as DNA, the CDR3 is TGTGCCTGGAGTCTCGAAGGGACTAGCGGGTTTTACGAGCAGTACTTC.

The chain has TRBV9 and TRBJ2-2; the match to TRBD2 covers 11 bases. V was clipped by 4 bases and J by 6 bases; unmatched bases: 8. The germline V gene has CDR1 SGDLS and CDR2 YYNGEE. The CDR3 has 16 residues. The CDR3 sequence is CASSSLAGGLAGELFF. CDR3 bases: TGTGCCAGCAGCTCCCTAGCGGGAGGATTGGCCGGGGAGCTGTTTTTT.

This clone was observed a single time. The chain combines TRBV9 with TRBJ1-5; possibly TRBD1 for D (6 bases). Trimming left V 4 bases short and J 6 bases short, with 17 bases between. CDR3 length equals 15 residues. CDR1 SGDLS and CDR2 YYNGEE come from the germline V gene. The CDR3 nucleotides are TGTGCCAGCAGCCCTCTCGGGGGGGCAGGTCAGCCCCAGCATTTT. It is translated as CASSPLGGAGQPQHF.

The gene calls are TRBV27 and TRBJ1-5; 7 bases agree with TRBD1. Germline lookup yields CDR1 MNHEY and CDR2 SMNVEV (reference sequence). J lost 5 bases, V lost 6 bases, and 10 bases had no gene match. The CDR3 extends over 15 amino acids. In DNA form, the CDR3 reads TGTGCCAGCAGCTCCTTTACAGGGGACGATCAGCCCCAGCATTTT. Translating it yields CASSSFTGDDQPQHF.

The chain has TRBV13 and TRBJ2-1; 11 bases are a match to TRBD1. Germline values: CDR1 PRHDT, CDR2 FYEKMQ (reference sequence). With 8 bases clipped from V and 4 bases from J, the junction kept 1 base outside the gene matches. This CDR3 region has 13 residues. As DNA, the CDR3 is TGTGCCAGCGGACAGGGGGCTTACAATGAGCAGTTCTTC. Translated: CASGQGAYNEQFF. The full variable domain, with the rest looked up from reference TRBV13 and TRBJ2-1, is AAGVIQSPRHLIKEKRETATLKCYPIPRHDTVYWYQQGPGQDPQFLISFYEKMQSDKGSIPDRFSAQQFSDYHSELNMSSLELGDSALYFCASGQGAYNEQFFGPGTRLTVL.

This chain connects TRBV6-1 to TRBJ2-7; 7 bases line up with TRBD2. The germline CDR1 and CDR2 sequences are MNHNS and SASEGT. Losses at the gene ends were 10 bases for V and 2 bases for J; bases not matched to a gene: 11. CDR3 size: 14 residues. The CDR3 bases are TGTGCCACATGGGGACTACCTATAACCTACGAGCAGTACTTC. Amino acids: CATWGLPITYEQYF.

The chain combines TRBV6-5 with TRBJ1-2; D remains ambiguous. This CDR3 has 14 amino acids. V was cut by 0 bases and J by 8 bases, with 13 bases left in between. Germline V CDR1 and CDR2: MNHEY, SVGAGI. CDR3 nucleotide sequence: TGTGCCAGCAGTTACTCGGCGGGCCTGGGCGGCTACACCTTC. The encoded protein is CASSYSAGLGGYTF.